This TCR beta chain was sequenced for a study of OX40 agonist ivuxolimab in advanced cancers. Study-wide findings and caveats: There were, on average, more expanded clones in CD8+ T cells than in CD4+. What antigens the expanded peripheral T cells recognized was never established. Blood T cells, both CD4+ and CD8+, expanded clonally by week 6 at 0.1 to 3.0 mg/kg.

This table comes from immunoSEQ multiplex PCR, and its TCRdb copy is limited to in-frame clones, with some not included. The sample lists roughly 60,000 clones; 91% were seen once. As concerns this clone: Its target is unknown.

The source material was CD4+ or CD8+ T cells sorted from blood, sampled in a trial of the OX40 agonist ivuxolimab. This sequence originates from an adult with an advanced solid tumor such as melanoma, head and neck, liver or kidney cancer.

The CDR3 DNA reads TGTGCCAGCAGGGGACTAGCGGAAGACACAGATACGCAGTATTTT. It translates to CASRGLAEDTDTQYF. The chain carries TRBV5-6 and TRBJ2-3, with TRBD2 matching 11 bases. Trimming took 5 bases from V and 2 from J; bases not matched to a gene: 4. CDR1 SGHDT and CDR2 YYEEEE come from the germline V gene. There are 15 residues in the CDR3.